What follows are 26 T cell receptor beta chains derived from one specimen sequenced in a study of blood T cell repertoires in COVID-19. The repertoire was sequenced with immunoSEQ multiplex PCR; TCRdb's copy has only in-frame clones and lacks some. This sample has around 400,000 clones, with roughly 84% found just once. Specimen: PBMCs or T cells enriched from blood (not recorded which). The receptor source for this set is a woman under 30 who had been exposed to COVID-19.

This clone was seen a single time. The chain links TRBV5-1 to TRBJ2-7; 7 bases align to TRBD1. The CDR3 runs 11 residues. The junction had 1 base not matched to a gene; V was cut back by 4 bases and J by 6 bases. Germline loops: CDR1 SGHRS, CDR2 YFSETQ. CDR3 DNA sequence: TGCGCCAGCAGCACAGGGGTCGAGCAGTACTTC. Its protein product is CASSTGVEQYF.

The chain has TRBV7-9 and TRBJ1-6; D not certain. The ends were cut back, 1 base at V and 3 bases at J, with 7 bases in the middle. This CDR3 comprises 15 residues. CDR1 is SEHNR, CDR2 FQNEAQ, per germline (reference sequence). CDR3 nucleotides: TGTGCCAGCAGCTTAGTTCCAGGCTATAATTCACCCCTCCACTTT. Translated: CASSLVPGYNSPLHF.

This chain uses TRBV5-1 with TRBJ2-7; 7 bases fit TRBD2. Germline V gene data show CDR1 as SGHRS and CDR2 as YFSETQ. V shed 2 bases, J shed 2 bases, and the junction held 19 bases outside the gene matches. The CDR3 covers 19 residues. CDR3 nucleotides: TGCGCCAGCAGCTTCGGTGGAACTAGCGCAACCCCAAAACCCTACGAGCAGTACTTC. This gives the protein CASSFGGTSATPKPYEQYF.

This clone was recorded once. The V call is TRBV5-1, the J call TRBJ2-7, with TRBD1 matching 9 bases. The germline V gene encodes CDR1 SGHRS and CDR2 YFSETQ. The V segment lost 4 bases and the J segment 3 bases; nucleotides outside the gene matches: 8. This CDR3 is 15 amino acids long. DNA of the CDR3: TGCGCCAGCAGCCCCGGGACAGGGAATTTCTACGAGCAGTACTTC. Encoded protein: CASSPGTGNFYEQYF.

CDR3 DNA sequence: TGTGCCAGCAGCTCGGACAGGGGGAACACCGGGGAGCTGTTTTTT. Amino acid sequence: CASSSDRGNTGELFF. This chain connects TRBV7-8 to TRBJ2-2, with 9 bases matching TRBD1. Trimming at V came to 4 bases and at J to 1 base, leaving 1 base not matched to a gene. The CDR3 covers 15 residues. The V gene's germline CDR1 is SGHVS and CDR2 FQNEAQ.

This clone has just one count. The chain couples TRBV9 to TRBJ1-2; tentative D call: TRBD1 (6 bases). CDR1 SGDLS and CDR2 YYNGEE come from the germline V gene. The V end lost 4 bases, the J end lost 4 bases, and 23 bases lay between the germline ends. This CDR3 spans 17 amino acids. The DNA of the CDR3 is TGTGCCAGCAGCTCTCGGGAGGGGGGCAAGGGAGCCTATGGCTACACCTTC. Protein: CASSSREGGKGAYGYTF.

This rearrangement joins TRBV23-1 to TRBJ2-3; 9 bases are a match to TRBD2. TRBV23-1 is recorded as an ORF, its role being uncertain. CDR3 length: 16 residues. V lost 6 bases, J lost 8 bases, and 15 bases stayed unmatched. Here the CDR3 reads CASRSAGPSGAATQYF. The CDR3 DNA reads TGCGCCAGCAGGTCGGCGGGGCCTAGCGGGGCAGCTACGCAGTATTTT.

The chain carries TRBV11-2 and TRBJ1-1; D is unresolved. Germline values: CDR1 SGHAT, CDR2 FQNNGV. V was clipped by 5 bases and J by 4 bases, with 14 bases between them. This CDR3 is built from 14 residues. CDR3 region: CASSPQEAVTEAFF. DNA for the CDR3: TGTGCCAGCAGCCCTCAGGAGGCGGTCACTGAAGCTTTCTTT.

The chain is built from TRBV19 and TRBJ1-1; 7 bases are shared with TRBD1. V dropped 3 bases and J dropped 4; count of bases not matched to a gene: 14. The CDR3 is 17 residues long. CDR1 and CDR2 from the germline V gene are LNHDA and SQIVND (reference sequence). The CDR3 DNA reads as TGTGCCAGTAGTATTGGGGAAACAGGGGTACGTAGCACTGAAGCTTTCTTT. Amino acids: CASSIGETGVRSTEAFF.

This clone was counted a single time. J is TRBJ1-5 and V is TRBV28, with D maybe TRBD1 (5 bases). CDR3 length: 14 residues. Trimming pared 6 bases from V and 2 bases from J, leaving 11 bases between. Looked up from germline, CDR1 is MDHEN and CDR2 is SYDVKM. CDR3 region: CASRGAPGNQPQHF. DNA of the CDR3: TGTGCCAGCAGAGGGGCGCCGGGCAATCAGCCCCAGCATTTT.

The chain is built from TRBV9 and TRBJ1-5; 7 nucleotides align to TRBD1. The junction had 8 bases not matched to a gene; V was cut back by 8 bases and J by 6 bases. The CDR3 is 13 residues long. CDR1 and CDR2 (germline): SGDLS, YYNGEE. The chain's CDR3 is CASSKGAGQPQHF. DNA for the CDR3: TGTGCCAGTTCGAAGGGGGCCGGTCAGCCCCAGCATTTT.

This rearrangement joins TRBV29-1 to TRBJ1-2, with 10 bases fitting TRBD1. This CDR3 is built from 16 residues. The germline V gene encodes CDR1 SQVTM and CDR2 ANQGSEA. V trimming: 4 bases; J trimming: 2 bases; junction bases outside the gene matches: 10. Here the CDR3 reads CSVAPYSGQGNYGYTF. The CDR3 nucleotides read TGCAGCGTTGCCCCATATTCGGGACAGGGGAACTATGGCTACACCTTC. Full variable domain (rest looked up from reference TRBV29-1 and TRBJ1-2): SAVISQKPSRDICQRGTSLTIQCQVDSQVTMMFWYRQQPGQSLTLIATANQGSEATYESGFVIDKFPISRPNLTFSTLTVSNMSPEDSSIYLCSVAPYSGQGNYGYTFGSGTRLTVV.

This chain links TRBV19 with TRBJ2-7; possibly TRBD2 for D (6 bases). Germline CDR1 and CDR2: LNHDA and SQIVND (reference sequence). The germline V and J ends were trimmed by 6 bases and 7 bases, with 19 bases remaining between them. The CDR3 has 14 residues. The CDR3 region has the DNA TGTGCCAGTAGGTTTCGGGGGTGCCCTGGGGAGCAGTACTTC. Its translation is CASRFRGCPGEQYF.

The CDR3 DNA sequence: TGTGCCAGCAGTCTGGGACAGATACAGGCGATGGTGTTTTTT. This sequence encodes CASSLGQIQAMVFF. The chain joins TRBV28 to TRBJ1-4, with 7 nucleotides matching TRBD1. V gave up 5 bases and J gave up 15 bases; unmatched junction bases: 15. The CDR3 is made up of 14 amino acids. CDR1 is MDHEN and CDR2 is SYDVKM in the germline V gene. Together with reference TRBV28 and TRBJ1-4, the CDR3 gives the full variable domain: DVKVTQSSRYLVKRTGEKVFLECVQDMDHENMFWYRQDPGLGLRLIYFSYDVKMKEKGDIPEGYSVSREKKERFSLILESASTNQTSMYLCASSLGQIQAMVFFGSGTQLSVL.

This chain joins TRBV21-1 and TRBJ1-3. TRBV21-1 is annotated as a pseudogene. CDR3 length equals 11 residues. CDR3 nucleotide sequence: TGTGCCAGCTTCGGTGGAAACACCATATATTTT. It yields the protein CASFGGNTIYF.

CDR3 in DNA: TGTGCCACCAGTGACCCCCTGCTAGTCAATGAGCAGTTCTTC. It is translated as CATSDPLLVNEQFF. The chain recombines TRBV24-1 with TRBJ2-1; D is uncertain. Germline CDR1 KGHDR, CDR2 SFDVKD. V shed 4 bases and J shed 6 bases, with 12 bases lying between them. The CDR3 covers 14 residues.

CDR3 nucleotide sequence: TGTGCCAGCAGTATCACTAGGACAGGGTCAGAGACCCAGTACTTC. This sequence encodes CASSITRTGSETQYF. This chain connects TRBV6-2 or TRBV6-3 to TRBJ2-5; 8 positions match TRBD1. This CDR3 spans 15 amino acids. CDR1 MNHEY and CDR2 SVGEGT come from the germline V gene. The V segment lost 5 bases and the J segment 4 bases; nucleotides outside the gene matches: 9.

The V gene is TRBV12-3 or TRBV12-4, the J gene TRBJ1-1; D unresolved. V shed 2 bases and J shed 1 base, with 5 bases lying between them. There are 13 residues in the CDR3. CDR3 protein: CASSLNKNTEAFF. The CDR3 DNA is TGTGCCAGCAGTTTAAACAAGAACACTGAAGCTTTCTTT.

This chain connects TRBV21-1 to TRBJ1-5; TRBD1 is the table's D call and was not checked against the DNA. TRBV21-1 is classified as a pseudogene. This CDR3 has 19 amino acids. The CDR3 reads CASSFTSPLTGHSNQPQHF. CDR3 in DNA: TGTGCCAGCAGCTTCACCTCCCCTTTGACAGGGCATAGCAATCAGCCCCAGCATTTT.

The sample holds a few counts of this clone. This chain connects TRBV25-1 to TRBJ2-7; TRBD1 agrees at 8 bases. CDR1 and CDR2 from the germline V gene are MGHDK and SYGVNS. The CDR3 totals 14 residues. The V segment lost 2 bases and the J segment 13 bases; nucleotides outside the gene matches: 13. CDR3 DNA: TGTGCCAGCAGTGAAACGAGGTTTGTGACAGGGGCCTACTTC. This encodes CASSETRFVTGAYF.

The gene calls are TRBV18 and TRBJ2-7; possibly TRBD2 for D (5 bases). This CDR3 is built from 15 residues. Germline CDR1 is KGHSH and CDR2 is LQKENI. The V end lost 1 base, the J end lost 5 bases, and 15 bases lay between the germline ends. The CDR3 coding sequence is TGTGCCAGCTCACCACGGGGTGGGAGTCTGGACGAGCAGTACTTC. Amino acids: CASSPRGGSLDEQYF.

DNA of the CDR3: TGTGCCAGCAGCTTAATGGGCGGGACCCAAGAGACCCAGTACTTC. This codes for CASSLMGGTQETQYF. This sequence joins TRBV7-2 and TRBJ2-5; maybe TRBD2 (6 bases). V shed 2 bases and J shed 1 base, with 11 bases lying between them. Germline V gene data show CDR1 as SGHTA and CDR2 as FQGNSA. The CDR3 has 15 amino acids. Complete variable domain (other parts from reference TRBV7-2 and TRBJ2-5): GAGVSQSPSNKVTEKGKDVELRCDPISGHTALYWYRQSLGQGLEFLIYFQGNSAPDKSGLPSDRFSAERTGGSVSTLTIQRTQQEDSAVYLCASSLMGGTQETQYFGPGTRLLVL.

The chain joins TRBV28 to TRBJ2-1; maybe TRBD1 (6 bases). This CDR3 region has 17 residues. V lost 6 bases, J lost 0 bases, and 18 bases lay in between. Germline V gene sequence: CDR1 MDHEN, CDR2 SYDVKM. CDR3 DNA: TGTGCCAGCAGCCCAGCAGGGGTTGGGAGCTCCTACAATGAGCAGTTCTTC. It is translated as CASSPAGVGSSYNEQFF.

This chain connects TRBV4-1 to TRBJ1-5; D unclear. This CDR3 comprises 13 residues. Per germline, CDR1 MGHRA and CDR2 YSYEKL. V shed 4 bases and J shed 15 bases, with 19 bases lying between them. Here the CDR3 reads CASSLLPGGNRHF. In DNA form, the CDR3 reads TGCGCCAGCAGCCTTCTTCCGGGAGGCAATAGGCATTTT.

The CDR3 DNA sequence: TGCAGCGGGGGAGGAGCGGGGGCGGGCAATGAGCAGTTCTTC. Its protein is CSGGGAGAGNEQFF. The V gene is TRBV29-1, the J gene TRBJ2-1; the match to TRBD2 covers 8 bases. V trimming: 7 bases; J trimming: 6 bases; junction bases outside the gene matches: 11. Germline V gene sequence: CDR1 SQVTM, CDR2 ANQGSEA. The CDR3 length is 14 residues.

The J gene is TRBJ1-5, the V gene TRBV4-3; TRBD1 matches 7 bases. The junction had 9 bases not matched to a gene; V was cut back by 2 bases and J by 2 bases. Germline V CDR1 and CDR2: LGHNA, YSLEER. The CDR3 spans 17 residues. Here the CDR3 reads CASSQLDDRVGNQPQHF. The CDR3 region has the DNA TGCGCCAGCAGCCAATTAGATGACAGGGTGGGCAATCAGCCCCAGCATTTT.